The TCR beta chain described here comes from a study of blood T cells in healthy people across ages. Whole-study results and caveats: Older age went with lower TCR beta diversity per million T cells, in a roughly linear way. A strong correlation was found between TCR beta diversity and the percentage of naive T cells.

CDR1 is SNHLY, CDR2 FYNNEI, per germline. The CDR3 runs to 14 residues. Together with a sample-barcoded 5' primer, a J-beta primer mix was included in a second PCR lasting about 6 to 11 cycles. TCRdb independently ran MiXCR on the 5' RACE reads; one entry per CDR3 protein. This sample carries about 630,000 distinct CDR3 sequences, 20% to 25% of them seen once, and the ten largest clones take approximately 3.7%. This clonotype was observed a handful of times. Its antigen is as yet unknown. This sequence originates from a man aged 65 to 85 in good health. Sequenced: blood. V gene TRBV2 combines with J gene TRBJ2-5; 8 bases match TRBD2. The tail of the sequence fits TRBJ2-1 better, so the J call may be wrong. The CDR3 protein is CATNPGLVFHEQFF. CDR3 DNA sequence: TGTGCCACAAATCCGGGACTAGTATTTCATGAGCAGTTCTTC.